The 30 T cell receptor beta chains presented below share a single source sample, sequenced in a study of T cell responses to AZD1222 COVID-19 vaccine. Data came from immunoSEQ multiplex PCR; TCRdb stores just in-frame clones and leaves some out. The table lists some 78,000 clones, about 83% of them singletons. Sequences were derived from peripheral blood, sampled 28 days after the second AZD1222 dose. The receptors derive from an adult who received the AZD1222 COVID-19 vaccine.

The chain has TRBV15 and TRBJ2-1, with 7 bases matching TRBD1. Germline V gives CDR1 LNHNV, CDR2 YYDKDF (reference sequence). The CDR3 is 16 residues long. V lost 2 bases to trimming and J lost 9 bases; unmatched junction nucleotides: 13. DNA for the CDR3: TGTGCCACCAGCAGATCGGCGACAGGGCTACAAGGTGAGCAGTTCTTC. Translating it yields CATSRSATGLQGEQFF. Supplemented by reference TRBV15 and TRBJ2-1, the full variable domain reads DAMVIQNPRYQVTQFGKPVTLSCSQTLNHNVMYWYQQKSSQAPKLLFHYYDKDFNNEADTPDNFQSRRPNTSFCFLDIRSPGLGDTAMYLCATSRSATGLQGEQFFGPGTRLTVL.

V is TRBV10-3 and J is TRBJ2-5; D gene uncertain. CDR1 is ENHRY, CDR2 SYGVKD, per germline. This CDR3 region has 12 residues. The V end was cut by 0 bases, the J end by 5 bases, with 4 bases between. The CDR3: CAISESLETQYF. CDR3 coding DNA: TGTGCCATCAGTGAGTCGCTGGAGACCCAGTACTTC.

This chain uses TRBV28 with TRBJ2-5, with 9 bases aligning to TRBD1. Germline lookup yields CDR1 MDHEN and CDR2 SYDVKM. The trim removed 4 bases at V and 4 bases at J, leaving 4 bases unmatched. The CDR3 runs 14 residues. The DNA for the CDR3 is TGTGCCAGCAGTTACAGGGGGCGCTTAGAGACCCAGTACTTC. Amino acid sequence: CASSYRGRLETQYF.

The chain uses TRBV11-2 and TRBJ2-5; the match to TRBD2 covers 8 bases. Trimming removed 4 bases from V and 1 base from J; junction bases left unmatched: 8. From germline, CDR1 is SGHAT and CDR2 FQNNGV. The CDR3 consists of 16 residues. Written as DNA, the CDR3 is TGTGCCAGCAGCTCAATTACGGGAGGGCCCCAAGAGACCCAGTACTTC. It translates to CASSSITGGPQETQYF.

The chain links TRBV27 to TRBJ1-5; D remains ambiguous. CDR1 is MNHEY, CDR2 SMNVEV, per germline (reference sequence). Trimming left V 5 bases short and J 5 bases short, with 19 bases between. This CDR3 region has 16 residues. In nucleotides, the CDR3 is TGTGCCAGCAGTCCCCGAGCCCCCACAGAATATCAGCCCCAGCATTTT. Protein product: CASSPRAPTEYQPQHF.

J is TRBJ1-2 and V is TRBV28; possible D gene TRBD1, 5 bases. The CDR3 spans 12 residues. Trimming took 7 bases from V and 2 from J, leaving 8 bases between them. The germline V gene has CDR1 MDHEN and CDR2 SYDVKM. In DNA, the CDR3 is TGTGCCAGCATGACAGTCAACTATGGCTACACCTTC. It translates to CASMTVNYGYTF.

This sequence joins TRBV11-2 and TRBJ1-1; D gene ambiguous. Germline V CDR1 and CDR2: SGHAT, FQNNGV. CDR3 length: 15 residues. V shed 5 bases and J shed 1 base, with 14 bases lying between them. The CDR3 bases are TGTGCCAGCAGCCTGGAGGCAGGAGGGAACACTGAAGCTTTCTTT. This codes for CASSLEAGGNTEAFF.

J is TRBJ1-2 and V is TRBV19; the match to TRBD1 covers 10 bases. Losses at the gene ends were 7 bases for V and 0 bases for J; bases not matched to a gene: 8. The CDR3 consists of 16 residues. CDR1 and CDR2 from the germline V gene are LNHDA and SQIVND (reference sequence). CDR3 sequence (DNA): TGTGCCAGTAACAAGGGACAGGGGACCCCTAACTATGGCTACACCTTC. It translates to CASNKGQGTPNYGYTF.

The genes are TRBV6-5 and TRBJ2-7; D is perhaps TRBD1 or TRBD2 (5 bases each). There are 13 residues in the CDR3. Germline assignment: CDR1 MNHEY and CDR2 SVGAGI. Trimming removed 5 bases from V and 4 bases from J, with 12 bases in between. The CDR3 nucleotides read TGTGCCAGCAGTCAGACGGGACGGTACGAGCAGTACTTC. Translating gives CASSQTGRYEQYF.

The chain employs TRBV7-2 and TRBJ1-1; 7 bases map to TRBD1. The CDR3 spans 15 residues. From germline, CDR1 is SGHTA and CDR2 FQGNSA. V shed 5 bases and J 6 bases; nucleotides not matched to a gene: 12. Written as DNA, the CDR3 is TGTGCCAGCAGCCCCGACTTGGACAGGTTAGCTGAAGCTTTCTTT. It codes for CASSPDLDRLAEAFF.

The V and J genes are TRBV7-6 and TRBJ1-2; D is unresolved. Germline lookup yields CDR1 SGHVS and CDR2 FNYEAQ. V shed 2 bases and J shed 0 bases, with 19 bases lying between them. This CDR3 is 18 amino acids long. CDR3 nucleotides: TGTGCCAGCAGCTTAAGCCCTTTCGAAGGGCCATCTAACTATGGCTACACCTTC. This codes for CASSLSPFEGPSNYGYTF.

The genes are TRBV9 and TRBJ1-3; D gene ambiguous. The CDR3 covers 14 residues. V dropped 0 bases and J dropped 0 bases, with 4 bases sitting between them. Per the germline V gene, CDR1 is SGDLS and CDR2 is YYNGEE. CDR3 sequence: CASSVEPSGNTIYF. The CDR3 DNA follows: TGTGCCAGCAGCGTAGAGCCCTCTGGAAACACCATATATTTT.

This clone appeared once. The CDR3 loop reads CASSRGLAGADTQYF. CDR3 DNA: TGTGCCAGCAGCCGGGGACTAGCGGGAGCAGATACGCAGTATTTT. V is TRBV7-8 and J is TRBJ2-3; 14 nucleotides agree with TRBD2. The J segment lost 4 bases and the V segment lost 5 bases, leaving 2 bases of the junction unmatched. From germline, CDR1 is SGHVS and CDR2 FQNEAQ. This CDR3 is built from 15 residues.

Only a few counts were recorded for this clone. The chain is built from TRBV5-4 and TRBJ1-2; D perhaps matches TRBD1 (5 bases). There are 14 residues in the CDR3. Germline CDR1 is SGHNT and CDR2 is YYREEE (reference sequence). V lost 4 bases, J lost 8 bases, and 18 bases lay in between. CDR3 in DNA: TGTGCCAGCAGCCCCCAGGGCGGTTCCCCCGGCTACACCTTC. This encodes CASSPQGGSPGYTF.

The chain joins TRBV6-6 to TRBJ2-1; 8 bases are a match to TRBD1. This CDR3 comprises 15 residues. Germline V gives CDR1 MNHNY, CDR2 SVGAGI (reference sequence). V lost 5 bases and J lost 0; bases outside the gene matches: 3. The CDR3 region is CASSRTGNSYNEQFF. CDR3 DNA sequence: TGTGCCAGCAGTCGGACAGGGAACTCCTACAATGAGCAGTTCTTC.

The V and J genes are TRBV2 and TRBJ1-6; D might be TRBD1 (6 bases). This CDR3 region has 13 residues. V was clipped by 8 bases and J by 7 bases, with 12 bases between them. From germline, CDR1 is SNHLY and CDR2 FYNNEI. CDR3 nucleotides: TGTGCCAGCCACACAGGGACCAATTCACCCCTCCACTTT. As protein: CASHTGTNSPLHF.

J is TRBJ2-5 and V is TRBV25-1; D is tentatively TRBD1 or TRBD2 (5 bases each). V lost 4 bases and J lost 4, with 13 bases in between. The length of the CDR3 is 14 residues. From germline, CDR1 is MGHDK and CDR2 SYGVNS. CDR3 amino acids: CASSVRDLGETQYF. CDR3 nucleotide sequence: TGTGCCAGCAGTGTGAGGGACCTCGGAGAGACCCAGTACTTC.

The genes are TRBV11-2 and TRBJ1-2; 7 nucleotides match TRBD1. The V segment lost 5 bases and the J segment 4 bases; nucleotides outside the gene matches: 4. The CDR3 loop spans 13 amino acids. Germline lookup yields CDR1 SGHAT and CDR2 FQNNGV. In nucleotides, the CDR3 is TGTGCCAGCAGCCCGGGACAGTTCTATGGCTACACCTTC. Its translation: CASSPGQFYGYTF.

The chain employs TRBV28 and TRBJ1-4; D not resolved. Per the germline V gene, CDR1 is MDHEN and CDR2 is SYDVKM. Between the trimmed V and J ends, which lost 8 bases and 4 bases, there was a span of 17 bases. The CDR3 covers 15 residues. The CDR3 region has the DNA TGTGCCAGCCGAAACTACCGACATAATAATGAAAAACTGTTTTTT. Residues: CASRNYRHNNEKLFF.

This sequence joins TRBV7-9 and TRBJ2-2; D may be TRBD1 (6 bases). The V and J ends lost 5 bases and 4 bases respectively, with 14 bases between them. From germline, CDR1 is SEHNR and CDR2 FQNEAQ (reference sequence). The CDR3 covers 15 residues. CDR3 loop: CASSTYRVGTGELFF. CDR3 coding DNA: TGTGCCAGCAGCACCTACAGGGTCGGCACCGGGGAGCTGTTTTTT.

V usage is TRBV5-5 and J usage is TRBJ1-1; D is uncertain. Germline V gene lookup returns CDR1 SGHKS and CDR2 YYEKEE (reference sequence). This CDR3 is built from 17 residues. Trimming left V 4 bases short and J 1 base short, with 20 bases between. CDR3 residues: CASSPDNVGYSNTEAFF. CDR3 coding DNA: TGTGCCAGCAGCCCGGATAACGTAGGGTATTCGAACACTGAAGCTTTCTTT.

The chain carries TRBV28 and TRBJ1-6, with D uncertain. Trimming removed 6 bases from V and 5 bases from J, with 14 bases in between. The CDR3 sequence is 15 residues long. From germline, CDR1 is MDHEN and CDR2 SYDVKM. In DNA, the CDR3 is TGTGCCAGCAGCGAAAGGGTCGGGGATAATTCACCCCTCCACTTT. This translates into CASSERVGDNSPLHF.

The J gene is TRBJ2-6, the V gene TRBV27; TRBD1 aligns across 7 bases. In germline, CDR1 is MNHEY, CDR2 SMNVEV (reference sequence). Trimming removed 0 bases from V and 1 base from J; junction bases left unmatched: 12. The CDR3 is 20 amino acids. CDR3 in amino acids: CASSLSGPFYRGSGANVLTF. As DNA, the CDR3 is TGTGCCAGCAGTTTATCGGGCCCTTTTTACAGGGGATCTGGGGCCAACGTCCTGACTTTC.

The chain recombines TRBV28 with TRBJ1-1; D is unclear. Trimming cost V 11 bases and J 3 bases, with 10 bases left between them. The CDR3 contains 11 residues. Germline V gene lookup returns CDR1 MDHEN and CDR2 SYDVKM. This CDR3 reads CASSDYTEAFF. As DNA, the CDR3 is TGTGCCTCCTCGGATTACACTGAAGCTTTCTTT.

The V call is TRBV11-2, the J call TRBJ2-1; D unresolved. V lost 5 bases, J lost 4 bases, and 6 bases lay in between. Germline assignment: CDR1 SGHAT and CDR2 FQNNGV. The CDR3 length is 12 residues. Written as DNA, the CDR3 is TGTGCCAGCAGCCTCGGTTACAATGAGCAGTTCTTC. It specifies CASSLGYNEQFF.

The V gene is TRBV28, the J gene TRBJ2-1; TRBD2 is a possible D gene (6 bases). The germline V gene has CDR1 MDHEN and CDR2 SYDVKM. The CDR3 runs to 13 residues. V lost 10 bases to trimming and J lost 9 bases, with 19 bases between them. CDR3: CATLPGRGREQFF. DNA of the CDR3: TGTGCCACCCTTCCAGGGCGGGGACGTGAGCAGTTCTTC.

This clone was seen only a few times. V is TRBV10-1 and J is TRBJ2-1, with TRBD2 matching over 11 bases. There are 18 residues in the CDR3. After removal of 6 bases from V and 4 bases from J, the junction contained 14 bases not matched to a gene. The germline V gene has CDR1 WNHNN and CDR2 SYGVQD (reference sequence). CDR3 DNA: TGCGCCAGCAGAAGGACTAGCGGGTATCGGAAGGATTACAATGAGCAGTTCTTC. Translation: CASRRTSGYRKDYNEQFF.

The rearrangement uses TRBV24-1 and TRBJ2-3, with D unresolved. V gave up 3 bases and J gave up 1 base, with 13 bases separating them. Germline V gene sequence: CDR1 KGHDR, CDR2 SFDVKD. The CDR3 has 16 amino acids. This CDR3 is CATSDQRTRGTDTQYF. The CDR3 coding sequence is TGTGCCACCAGTGATCAAAGAACCCGGGGCACAGATACGCAGTATTTT.

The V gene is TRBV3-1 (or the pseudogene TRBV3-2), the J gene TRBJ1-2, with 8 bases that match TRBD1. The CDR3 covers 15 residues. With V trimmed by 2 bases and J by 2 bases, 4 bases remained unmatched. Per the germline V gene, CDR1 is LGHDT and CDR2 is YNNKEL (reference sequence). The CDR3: CASSQIGTGNYGYTF. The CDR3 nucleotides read TGTGCCAGCAGCCAAATCGGGACAGGCAACTATGGCTACACCTTC.

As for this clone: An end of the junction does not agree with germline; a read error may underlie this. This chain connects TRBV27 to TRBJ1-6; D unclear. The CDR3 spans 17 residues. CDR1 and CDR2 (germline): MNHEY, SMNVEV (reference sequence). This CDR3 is CASSLSQLSSFNSPLHF. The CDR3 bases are TGTGCCAGCAGTTTATCACAGCTCTCTTCCTTTAATTCACCCCTCCACTTT.